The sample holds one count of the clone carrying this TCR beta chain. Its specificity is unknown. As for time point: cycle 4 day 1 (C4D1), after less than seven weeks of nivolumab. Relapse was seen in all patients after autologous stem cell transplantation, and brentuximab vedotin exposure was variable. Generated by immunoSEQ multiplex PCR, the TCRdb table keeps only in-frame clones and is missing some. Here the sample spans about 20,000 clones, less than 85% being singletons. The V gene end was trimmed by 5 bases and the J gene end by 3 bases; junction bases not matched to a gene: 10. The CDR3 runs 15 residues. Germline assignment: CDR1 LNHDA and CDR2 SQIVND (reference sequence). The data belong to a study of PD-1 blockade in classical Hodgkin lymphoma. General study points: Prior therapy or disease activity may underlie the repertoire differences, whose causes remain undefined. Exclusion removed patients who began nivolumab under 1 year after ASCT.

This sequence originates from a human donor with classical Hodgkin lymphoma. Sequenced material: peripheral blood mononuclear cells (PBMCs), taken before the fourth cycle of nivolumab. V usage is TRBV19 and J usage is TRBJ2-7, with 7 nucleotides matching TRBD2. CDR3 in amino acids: CASSPRGGEFYEQYF. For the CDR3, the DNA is TGTGCCAGTAGTCCCCGTGGGGGGGAATTCTACGAGCAGTACTTC.